These T cell receptor beta chains were read from a single sample in a study of cytomegalovirus exposure and HLA in healthy donors. Here immunoSEQ multiplex PCR was the method, and the copy in TCRdb shows in-frame clones only, minus some. Seen here are around 300,000 clones, 88% observed once, and the top ten hold about 0.99%. The sample taken for sequencing was PBMCs. These receptors all stem from a woman in her late teens or twenties in good health and CMV-seronegative. Both conserved end residues are part of each CDR3. D genes are given only for firm matches. Only some rows state a clone size, as once, few, many or a class for expanded clones.

clone_size	j_call	d_call	v_call	cdr3_nt	cdr3_aa
-	TRBJ2-5	TRBD2	TRBV27	TGTGCCAGCAGTTCGGGAGGGCCATGGAAAGAGACCCAGTACTTC	CASSSGGPWKETQYF
-	TRBJ2-7	-	TRBV4-1	TGCGCCAGCAGCTCCAAGATACCCTTTGGCAGTACAGAGCAGTACTTC	CASSSKIPFGSTEQYF
-	TRBJ1-5	-	TRBV19	TGCGCGGTCGGACAGCCCCAGCATTTT	CAVGQPQHF
-	TRBJ1-3	-	TRBV5-6	TGTGCCAGCAGCTTGGGGGAGTTAAGGCTTTCTGGAAACACCATATATTTT	CASSLGELRLSGNTIYF
-	TRBJ2-1	TRBD2	TRBV30	TGTGCCTGCCTCACTAGCGGGAGGGCCAAGGCCTACAATGAGCAGTTCTTC	CACLTSGRAKAYNEQFF
-	TRBJ2-7	-	TRBV2	TGTGCCAGCATCCAGGGCACGGGAGCCTTTTACGAGCAGTACTTC	CASIQGTGAFYEQYF
-	TRBJ1-1	-	TRBV9	TGTGCCAGCAGCGAAGAAGCCGTGAACACTGAAGCTTTCTTT	CASSEEAVNTEAFF
-	TRBJ2-1	-	TRBV7-2	TGTGCCAGCAGCTTGTCGGCAGGGGGGTACAATGAGCAGTTCTTC	CASSLSAGGYNEQFF
-	TRBJ1-4	-	TRBV15	TGTGCCACCAGGGCGGCGCTCACAACTAATGAAAAACTGTTTTTT	CATRAALTTNEKLFF
-	TRBJ1-1	TRBD1	TRBV7-6	TGTGCCAGCAGCTCTAGGACAGGGAACACTGAAGCTTTCTTT	CASSSRTGNTEAFF
-	TRBJ2-1	-	TRBV27	TGTGCCAGCAGTTTAAAGGGGGTGAGGTCCTACAATGAGCAGTTCTTC	CASSLKGVRSYNEQFF
-	TRBJ2-7	-	TRBV5-1	TGCGCCAGCAGCTCCAACCACGGGAGCTCCTACGAGCAGTACTTC	CASSSNHGSSYEQYF
-	TRBJ2-2	-	TRBV5-5	TGTGCCAGCAGCTGGCAGGGGATGAACACCGGGGAGCTGTTTTTT	CASSWQGMNTGELFF
-	TRBJ2-1	-	TRBV27	TGTGCCAGCAGTTTTTCTAGCTTCGGTGAGCAGTTCTTC	CASSFSSFGEQFF
-	TRBJ1-4	-	TRBV30	TGTGCCGGGGGGTTTGGGGCAACTAATGAAAAACTGTTTTTT	CAGGFGATNEKLFF
-	TRBJ2-7	-	TRBV4-2	TGTGCCAGCAGCCAAGATATGACTAGGCCCTACGAGCAGTACTTC	CASSQDMTRPYEQYF
few	TRBJ2-7	TRBD2	TRBV7-3	TGTGCCAGCAGCTCACCCCGGACTAGCCGGTCCTACGAGCAGTACTTC	CASSSPRTSRSYEQYF
-	TRBJ1-5	-	TRBV28	TGTGCCAGCCTCGTCAAACTGAATCAGCCCCAGCATTTT	CASLVKLNQPQHF
-	TRBJ2-7	TRBD2	TRBV15	TGTGCCACCAGCAGAGAGGCGGGAGGGCAGGACGAGCAGTACTTC	CATSREAGGQDEQYF
once	TRBJ2-1	-	TRBV11-2	TGTGCCAGCAGCTTTCCGCTGAGCTCCTACAATGAGCAGTTCTTC	CASSFPLSSYNEQFF
-	TRBJ1-2	-	TRBV6-5	TGTGCCAGCAGTTACCCCAGGGGTGGCTACACCTTC	CASSYPRGGYTF
-	TRBJ1-5	TRBD1	TRBV28	TGTGCCAGCGTTACAGGGGGGGCCCATCAGCCCCAGCATTTT	CASVTGGAHQPQHF
-	TRBJ2-2	-	TRBV28	TGTGCCAGCAGTTTAGCGGGGGCAGACACCGGGGAGCTGTTTTTT	CASSLAGADTGELFF
-	TRBJ2-7	-	TRBV7-8	TGTGCCAGCAGCTTAGTGGGGACATCATCGGGGGAGCAGTACTTC	CASSLVGTSSGEQYF
-	TRBJ1-2	-	TRBV18	TGTGCCAGCTCACCACCGTTTAGAAATGGCTACACCTTC	CASSPPFRNGYTF
-	TRBJ1-1	-	TRBV29-1	TGCAGCGTTGAAGTTGGAGTTAACACTGAAGCTTTCTTT	CSVEVGVNTEAFF
-	TRBJ2-7	-	TRBV19	TGTGCCAGTAGTATAGGGGGGACAAACTACGAGCAGTACTTC	CASSIGGTNYEQYF
-	TRBJ1-4	-	TRBV28	TGTGCCAGCAGCTATGCAGGTTTTGAAAAACTGTTTTTT	CASSYAGFEKLFF
-	TRBJ2-2	TRBD1	TRBV12-5	TGTGCTAGTGGTTTGCTACAGGGGGCCGGGGAGCTGTTTTTT	CASGLLQGAGELFF
-	TRBJ2-7	TRBD1	TRBV18	TGTGCCAGCTCAAGACCTGGGACAGGGGACTACGAGCAGTACTTC	CASSRPGTGDYEQYF
once	TRBJ2-1	-	TRBV6-5	TGTGCCAGCAGTTTAAAGAGCTCCTACAATGAGCAGTTCTTC	CASSLKSSYNEQFF
-	TRBJ2-2	TRBD2	TRBV29-1	TGCAGCGTCGTTAGCGGGAGTTTGAACACCGGGGAGCTGTTTTTT	CSVVSGSLNTGELFF
-	TRBJ2-7	TRBD2	TRBV2	TGTGCCAGCAGGGGGGGGGTTCGGTCCCTCGACGAGCAGTACTTC	CASRGGVRSLDEQYF
-	TRBJ1-1	-	TRBV6-1	TGTGCCAGCAGGGACAGTTTTAGGAACACTGAAGCTTTCTTT	CASRDSFRNTEAFF
-	TRBJ1-3	TRBD1	TRBV6-1	TGTGCCAGCAGTGGGGACAGGGGTGCCGGAAACACCATATATTTT	CASSGDRGAGNTIYF
-	TRBJ1-2	TRBD1	TRBV27	TGTGCCAGCTCCGGACAGGCGAGGGGGAACTATGGCTACACCTTC	CASSGQARGNYGYTF
once	TRBJ2-7	TRBD2	TRBV5-4	TGTGCCAGCAGCGCGGGAGAAAACGAGCAGTACTTC	CASSAGENEQYF
-	TRBJ2-7	-	TRBV10-3	TGTGCCATCAGTGAGATGGCAGGGGCAGGCTACGAGCAGTACTTC	CAISEMAGAGYEQYF
-	TRBJ2-4	-	TRBV7-2	TGTGCCAGCAGCTTATTCGCGCGGGACCACATTCAGTACTTC	CASSLFARDHIQYF
-	TRBJ1-1	-	TRBV11-2	TGTGCCAGCAGCTTAGTTTGGGAGGGTGAAGCTTTCTTT	CASSLVWEGEAFF
-	TRBJ2-7	-	TRBV5-1	TGCGCCAGCAGCTTGGCCTTCCGGGAGCAGTACTTC	CASSLAFREQYF
-	TRBJ2-1	-	TRBV5-6	TGTGCCAGCAGCCCAGATAGCGGCTCCTACAATGAGCAGTTCTTC	CASSPDSGSYNEQFF
-	TRBJ2-2	TRBD1	TRBV5-1	TGCGCCAGCAGCCTACAGGGGACCGGGGAGCTGTTTTTT	CASSLQGTGELFF
-	TRBJ1-3	-	TRBV25-1	TGTGCCAGCAGTGAGGCGGACTCCGGAAACACCATATATTTT	CASSEADSGNTIYF
-	TRBJ2-7	-	TRBV5-4	TGTGCCAGCAGCTCGAACAGCTACGAGCAGTACTTC	CASSSNSYEQYF
-	TRBJ1-1	TRBD1	TRBV11-2	TGTGCCAGCAGCCCGGACAGGGGGGCTCTCACTGAAGCTTTCTTT	CASSPDRGALTEAFF
-	TRBJ2-7	-	TRBV4-2	TGTGCCAGCAGCCAAGACGTCCACGAGCAGTACTTC	CASSQDVHEQYF
-	TRBJ1-1	-	TRBV19	TGTGCCAACTCCGGGCCCCGGGGCACTGAAGCTTTCTTT	CANSGPRGTEAFF
once	TRBJ2-7	-	TRBV27	TGTGCCAGCAGCCAAAGGGGGGGCCAGGGGATGCGCGAGCAGTACTTC	CASSQRGGQGMREQYF